Included here is one TCR beta chain sequence, with context. Its antigen is still unknown. This sample was included in a study of vaccination and CD4 T cells after COVID-19. Study background: A positive SARS-CoV-2 nasal swab PCR result was recorded for each convalescent patient; nine were mild and one severe. Recovered patients in the cohort numbered six men and four women, two of them Hispanic.

Treatment described: roughly nine-day PBMC culture with coronavirus spike peptide pools or control peptides (ViraFEST assay). Culture conditions combined some 1.9 million PBMCs per well with 10 IU/ml IL-2 and about 9.8 ug/ml peptide pools. Oncomine TCR Beta short-read sequencing was applied to DNA from cultured CD4+ T cells. Via MiXCR, TCRdb re-called the PCR reads, giving one row per CDR3 protein. The top ten clones hold roughly 10% of a sample with about 14,000 distinct CDR3 sequences, approximately 33% of them seen once. This CDR3 has 15 residues. V gave up 6 bases and J gave up 2 bases; unmatched junction bases: 8. Germline V gives CDR1 MNHEY, CDR2 SVGEGT.

The chain is built from TRBV6-2 or TRBV6-3 and TRBJ2-7, with TRBD1 identical over 9 bases. The TCR sequence derives from a human donor who had recovered from COVID-19. The sequenced sample was CD4+ T cells from blood, cultured in vitro, obtained after SARS-CoV-2 vaccination. In DNA form, the CDR3 reads TGTGCCAGCAGACGGCCGGGACAGGGCACCTACGAGCAGTACTTC. This translates into CASRRPGQGTYEQYF.